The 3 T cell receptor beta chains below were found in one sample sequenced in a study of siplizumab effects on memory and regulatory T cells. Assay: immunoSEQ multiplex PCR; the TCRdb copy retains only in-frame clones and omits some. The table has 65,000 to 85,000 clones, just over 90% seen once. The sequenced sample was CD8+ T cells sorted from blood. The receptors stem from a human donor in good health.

DNA of the CDR3: TGTGCCAGCAGTTTAGGCAGGCCCTACGAGCAGTACTTC. Its protein product is CASSLGRPYEQYF. V gene TRBV27 combines with J gene TRBJ2-7; D is ambiguous. CDR1 is MNHEY and CDR2 is SMNVEV in the germline V gene (reference sequence). The CDR3 covers 13 residues. With 2 bases removed from V and 2 bases from J, the gap between germline ends came to 7 bases.

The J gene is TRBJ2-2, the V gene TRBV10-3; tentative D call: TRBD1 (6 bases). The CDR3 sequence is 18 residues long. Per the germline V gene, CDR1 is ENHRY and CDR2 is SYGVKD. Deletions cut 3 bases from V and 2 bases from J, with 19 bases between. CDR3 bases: TGTGCCATCAGTGATTATATGAGGGGGTTAGGAAACACCGGGGAGCTGTTTTTT. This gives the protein CAISDYMRGLGNTGELFF.

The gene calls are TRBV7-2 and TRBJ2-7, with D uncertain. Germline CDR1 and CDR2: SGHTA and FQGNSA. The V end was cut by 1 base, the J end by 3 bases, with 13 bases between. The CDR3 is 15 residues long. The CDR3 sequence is CASSLEGDGYYEQYF. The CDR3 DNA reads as TGTGCCAGCAGCTTAGAAGGCGACGGTTACTACGAGCAGTACTTC.